Listed here are 15 T cell receptor beta chains from one sample, sequenced in a study of regulatory T cells in long-lasting Graves disease. Time point given: persistent/refractory GD, antithyroid drugs over 5 years with positive TRAb. RNA isolated from PBMCs was used to make the TCR library. For TCR beta, libraries came from iRepertoire HTBI primers and Arm-PCR of CDR3 regions. TCRdb processed the multiplex PCR reads anew with MiXCR; each CDR3 protein has one entry. The sample consists of approximately 690,000 distinct CDR3 sequences, around 30% of them appearing once. The starting material was peripheral blood mononuclear cells (PBMCs), obtained when the disease was refractory, from a patient treated with antithyroid drugs. These receptors were obtained from a female donor with Graves disease.

This clonotype appeared a few times. The V gene is TRBV27, the J gene TRBJ1-1, with 7 bases lining up with TRBD1. Germline V lookup: CDR1 MNHEY, CDR2 SMNVEV (reference sequence). V shed 5 bases and J 4 bases; nucleotides not matched to a gene: 7. CDR3 length equals 14 residues. The CDR3 protein is CASSRQGAATEAFF. CDR3 in DNA: TGTGCCAGCAGTAGACAGGGCGCGGCCACTGAAGCTTTCTTT.

This clonotype was seen a handful of times. This chain links TRBV2 with TRBJ1-3; no firm D call. Germline assignment: CDR1 SNHLY and CDR2 FYNNEI. V was trimmed by 0 bases and J by 0 bases, leaving 12 bases between them. The CDR3 spans 17 residues. As DNA, the CDR3 is TGTGCCAGCAGTGAAGCCGGGATTGAATCCTCTGGAAACACCATATATTTT. It yields the protein CASSEAGIESSGNTIYF.

The chain joins TRBV10-3 to TRBJ2-7, with 10 positions matching TRBD2. CDR1 and CDR2 from the germline V gene are ENHRY and SYGVKD. This CDR3 contains 15 residues. The V gene end was trimmed by 4 bases and the J gene end by 4 bases; junction bases not matched to a gene: 7. The CDR3: CAISGSLAGVYEQYF. The CDR3 bases are TGTGCCATCAGTGGGTCTCTAGCGGGAGTTTACGAGCAGTACTTC.

The chain is built from TRBV7-9 and TRBJ2-7; 7 nucleotides match TRBD2. The CDR3 has 14 amino acids. With 5 bases clipped from V and 6 bases from J, the junction kept 10 bases outside the gene matches. The germline V gene has CDR1 SEHNR and CDR2 FQNEAQ (reference sequence). This chain's CDR3 is CASSPSQGLREQYF. In DNA, the CDR3 is TGTGCCAGCAGCCCGTCCCAGGGACTACGCGAGCAGTACTTC.

This clonotype was picked up a small number of times. The chain has TRBV2 and TRBJ1-2; TRBD1 is a possible D gene (5 bases). This CDR3 has 14 residues. CDR1 is SNHLY and CDR2 is FYNNEI in the germline V gene. V lost 8 bases to trimming and J lost 3 bases, with 16 bases between them. The CDR3 nucleotides are TGTGCCAGCGGGGCGGACCGGGAGGACTATGGCTACACCTTC. Translation gives CASGADREDYGYTF.

V and J are TRBV29-1 and TRBJ1-2; D perhaps matches TRBD1 (5 bases). Germline V lookup: CDR1 SQVTM, CDR2 ANQGSEA. This CDR3 has 12 residues. V dropped 7 bases and J dropped 3 bases, with 12 bases sitting between them. This CDR3 reads CSARRQYYGYTF. DNA of the CDR3: TGCAGCGCCCGAAGACAGTACTATGGCTACACCTTC.

This clonotype was seen a single time. V usage is TRBV19 and J usage is TRBJ2-7, with 8 nucleotides matching TRBD1. Per germline, CDR1 LNHDA and CDR2 SQIVND (reference sequence). The CDR3 has 14 residues. Trimming removed 6 bases from V and 5 bases from J; junction bases left unmatched: 9. The CDR3 loop reads CASSRDRLRDEQYF. The CDR3 DNA follows: TGTGCCAGTAGCAGGGACAGGTTACGCGACGAGCAGTACTTC.

This clonotype came up many times. This chain's CDR3 is CSAVQIQETQYF. CDR3 DNA sequence: TGCAGTGCTGTACAGATACAAGAGACCCAGTACTTC. V is TRBV20-1 and J is TRBJ2-5; no reliable D call. From germline, CDR1 is DFQATT and CDR2 SNEGSKA (reference sequence). Trimming shortened V by 5 bases and J by 2 bases, and 9 bases separated the two germline ends. The CDR3 has 12 residues.

The rearrangement joins TRBV6-1 to TRBJ1-2, with TRBD1 identical over 8 bases. The CDR3 totals 11 residues. Germline V lookup: CDR1 MNHNS, CDR2 SASEGT. The CDR3 bases are TGTGCAGTCGGGACAGGCTCTGGCTACACCTTC. This sequence encodes CAVGTGSGYTF.

This clonotype was detected many times. V usage is TRBV6-1 and J usage is TRBJ1-1; 9 bases are a match to TRBD1. The CDR3 loop spans 14 amino acids. J was trimmed by 4 bases and V by 4 bases; bases with no gene match: 4. The germline gives CDR1 MNHNS, CDR2 SASEGT. CDR3 nucleotide sequence: TGTGCCAGCAGTGGCTTGGGACAGGGCACTGAAGCTTTCTTT. Protein sequence: CASSGLGQGTEAFF.

Comment on this clonotype: One end of the junction is discordant with germline, which a read error may explain. This rearrangement joins TRBV6-1 to TRBJ2-1; 9 bases agree with TRBD2. The CDR3 is 14 residues long. Germline lookup yields CDR1 MNHNS and CDR2 SASEGT. The CDR3 nucleotides read TGTGCCAGCAGTAAAGCGGGAGGCTCCAATGAGCAGTTCTTC. It is translated as CASSKAGGSNEQFF.

The chain uses TRBV12-3 or TRBV12-4 and TRBJ2-5, with unresolved D. This CDR3 region has 14 residues. V lost 6 bases and J 0 bases, leaving 11 bases between the germline ends. The CDR3 DNA follows: TGTGCCAGCAGGTCTCTTCAGTACCAAGAGACCCAGTACTTC. Translation gives CASRSLQYQETQYF.

Ten or more counts support this clonotype. A junction end diverges from the germline sequence, so it may reflect a read error. This sequence joins TRBV5-1 and TRBJ1-1; weak D call: TRBD1 (5 bases). Germline CDR1 and CDR2: SGHRS and YFSETQ. The CDR3 consists of 14 residues. The CDR3 coding sequence is TGTGCCAGCAGCCTTGGGGCAGGCAACACTGAAGCTTTCTTT. As protein: CASSLGAGNTEAFF.

This chain uses TRBV7-9 with TRBJ1-1; D is uncertain. Germline-derived CDR1 and CDR2 are SEHNR and FQNEAQ (reference sequence). Trimming took 3 bases from V and 4 from J, leaving 15 bases between them. This CDR3 spans 15 amino acids. Here the CDR3 DNA reads TGTGCCAGCAGCTTTTTAACGGGGATTGGCACTGAAGCTTTCTTT. Translated: CASSFLTGIGTEAFF.

This clonotype was counted ten times or more. The rearrangement joins TRBV28 to TRBJ1-2, with 8 bases identical to TRBD1. Per germline, CDR1 MDHEN and CDR2 SYDVKM. With V trimmed by 6 bases and J by 8 bases, 8 bases remained unmatched. The CDR3 length is 13 residues. In DNA, the CDR3 is TGTGCCAGCAGGGACCGGACAGGGCAAGGCTACACCTTC. Translating gives CASRDRTGQGYTF.